The T cell receptor (beta chain) described here comes from a study of graft-versus-host responses after intestinal transplantation. As for the study in general: After anti-thymocyte globulin induction, recipients took tacrolimus and steroids for roughly three years.

This clone has only one observation. The antigen is unknown. Points from the study as a whole: Within allografts, high graft-versus-host to host-versus-graft clonal ratios were seen among patients with graft-donor T cell macrochimerism.

Repertoires were generated with immunoSEQ multiplex PCR, while TCRdb's copy carries only in-frame clones and drops some. Among around 110,000 clones, just under 95% were seen once, and the ten largest hold 0.9% to 1.5%. This CDR3 region has 15 residues. V lost 0 bases, J lost 10 bases, and 13 bases lay in between. Germline CDR1 and CDR2: MNHEY and SVGAGI. This TCR derives from a human donor who was the organ donor for an intestinal transplant. The chain joins TRBV6-5 to TRBJ1-6; D is ambiguous. This specimen was unstimulated CD8+ T cells sorted from spleen or lymph node cells, taken before transplant. The CDR3 protein is CASSYSTTGRSPLHF. The CDR3 DNA reads TGTGCCAGCAGTTACTCGACAACGGGGAGGTCACCCCTCCACTTT.